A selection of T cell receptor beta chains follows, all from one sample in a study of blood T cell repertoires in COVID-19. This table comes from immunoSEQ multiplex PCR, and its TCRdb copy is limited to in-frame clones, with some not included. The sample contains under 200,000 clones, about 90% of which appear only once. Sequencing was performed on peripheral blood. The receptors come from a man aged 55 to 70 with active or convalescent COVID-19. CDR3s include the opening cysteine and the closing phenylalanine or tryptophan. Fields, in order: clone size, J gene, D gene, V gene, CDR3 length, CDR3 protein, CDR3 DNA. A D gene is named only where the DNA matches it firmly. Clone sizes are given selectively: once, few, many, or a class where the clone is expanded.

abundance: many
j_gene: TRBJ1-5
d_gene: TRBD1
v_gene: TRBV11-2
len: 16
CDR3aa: CASSPGTGVGNQPQHF
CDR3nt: TGTGCCAGCAGCCCCGGGACAGGGGTCGGCAATCAGCCCCAGCATTTT

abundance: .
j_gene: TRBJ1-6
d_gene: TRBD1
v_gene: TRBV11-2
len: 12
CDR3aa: CASRTGLSPLHF
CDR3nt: TGTGCCAGCCGGACAGGCCTGTCACCCCTCCACTTT

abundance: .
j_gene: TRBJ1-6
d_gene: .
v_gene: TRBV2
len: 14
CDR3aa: CASSERPYNSPLHF
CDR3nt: TGTGCCAGCAGTGAGAGGCCTTATAATTCACCCCTCCACTTT

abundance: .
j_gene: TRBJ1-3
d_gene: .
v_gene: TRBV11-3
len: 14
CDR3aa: CASSPSRTGDTIYF
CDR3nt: TGTGCCAGCAGCCCGTCCCGAACGGGTGACACCATATATTTT

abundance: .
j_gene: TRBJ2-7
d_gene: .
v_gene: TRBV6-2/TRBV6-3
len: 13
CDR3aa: CASSRYSWDEQYF
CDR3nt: TGTGCCAGCAGCAGATACAGTTGGGACGAGCAGTACTTC

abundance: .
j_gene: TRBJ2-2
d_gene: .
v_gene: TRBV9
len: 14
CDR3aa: CASSVDLRAGELFF
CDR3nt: TGTGCCAGCAGCGTAGATCTCCGGGCCGGGGAGCTGTTTTTT

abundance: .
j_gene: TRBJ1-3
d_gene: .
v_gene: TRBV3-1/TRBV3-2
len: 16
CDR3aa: CASSQDKRVSGNTIYF
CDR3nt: TGTGCCAGCAGCCAAGATAAGAGGGTTTCAGGAAACACCATATATTTT

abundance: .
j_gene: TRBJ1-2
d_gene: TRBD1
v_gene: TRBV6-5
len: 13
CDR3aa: CASSYPGGSGYTF
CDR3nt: TGTGCCAGCAGTTACCCAGGGGGCTCGGGCTACACCTTC

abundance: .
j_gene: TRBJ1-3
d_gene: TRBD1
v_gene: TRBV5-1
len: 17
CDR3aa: CASSIGQGASAGNTIYF
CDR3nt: TGCGCCAGCAGCATTGGACAGGGTGCGAGTGCTGGAAACACCATATATTTT

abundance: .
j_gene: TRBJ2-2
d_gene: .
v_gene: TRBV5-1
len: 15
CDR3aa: CASSWGTHNTGELFF
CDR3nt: TGCGCCAGCAGTTGGGGGACACACAACACCGGGGAGCTGTTTTTT

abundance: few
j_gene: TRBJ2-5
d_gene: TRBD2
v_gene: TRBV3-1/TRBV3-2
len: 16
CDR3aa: CASSQDLAGGAETQYF
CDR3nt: TGTGCCAGCAGCCAGGACCTAGCGGGGGGGGCGGAGACCCAGTACTTC

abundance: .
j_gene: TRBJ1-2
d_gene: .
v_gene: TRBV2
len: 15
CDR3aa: CASSVFRDSLEGYTF
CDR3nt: TGTGCCAGCAGTGTCTTTCGCGACTCTCTGGAGGGCTACACCTTC

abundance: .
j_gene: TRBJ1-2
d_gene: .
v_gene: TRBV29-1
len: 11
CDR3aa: CSVGEADGYTF
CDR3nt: TGCAGCGTTGGAGAGGCAGATGGCTACACCTTC

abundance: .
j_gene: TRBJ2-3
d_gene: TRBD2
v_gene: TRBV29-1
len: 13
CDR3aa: CSVDGGGSDTQYF
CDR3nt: TGCAGCGTTGACGGCGGGGGGTCAGATACGCAGTATTTT

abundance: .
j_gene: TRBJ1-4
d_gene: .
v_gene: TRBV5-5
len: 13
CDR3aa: CASSLGAAEKLFF
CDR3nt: TGTGCCAGCAGCTTGGGGGCAGCTGAAAAACTGTTTTTT

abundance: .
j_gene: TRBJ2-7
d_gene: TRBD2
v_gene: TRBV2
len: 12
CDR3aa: CASRASGYEQYF
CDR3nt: TGTGCCAGCAGGGCTAGCGGCTACGAGCAGTACTTC

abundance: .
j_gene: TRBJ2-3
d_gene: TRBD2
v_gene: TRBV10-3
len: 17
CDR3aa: CAIRERLAGELTDTQYF
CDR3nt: TGTGCCATCAGAGAACGCCTAGCGGGGGAACTCACAGATACGCAGTATTTT

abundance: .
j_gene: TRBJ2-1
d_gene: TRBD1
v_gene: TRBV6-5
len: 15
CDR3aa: CASSPWTGRGNEQFF
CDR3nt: TGTGCCAGCAGTCCATGGACAGGTAGAGGCAATGAGCAGTTCTTC

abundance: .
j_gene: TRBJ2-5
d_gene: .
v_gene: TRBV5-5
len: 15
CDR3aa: CASSLGVGGGETQYF
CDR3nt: TGTGCCAGCAGCTTAGGCGTGGGGGGTGGAGAGACCCAGTACTTC

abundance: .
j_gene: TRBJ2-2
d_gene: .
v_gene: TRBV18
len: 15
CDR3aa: CASSPTSPNTGELFF
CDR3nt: TGTGCCAGCTCACCAACTTCTCCGAACACCGGGGAGCTGTTTTTT

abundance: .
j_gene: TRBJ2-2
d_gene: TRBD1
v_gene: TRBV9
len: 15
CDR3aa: CASSNKGGDTGELFF
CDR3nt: TGTGCCAGCAGCAACAAAGGGGGCGACACCGGGGAGCTGTTTTTT

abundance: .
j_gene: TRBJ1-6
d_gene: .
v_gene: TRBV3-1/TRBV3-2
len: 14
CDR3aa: CASSTRARGSPLHF
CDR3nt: TGTGCCAGCAGCACGCGGGCCAGGGGTTCACCCCTCCACTTT

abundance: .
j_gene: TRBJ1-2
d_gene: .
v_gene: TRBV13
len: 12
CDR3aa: CASSPLLGGYTF
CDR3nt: TGTGCCAGCAGCCCGCTGCTAGGAGGCTACACCTTC

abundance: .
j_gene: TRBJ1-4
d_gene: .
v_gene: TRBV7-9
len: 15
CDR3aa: CASSSMRTTNEKLFF
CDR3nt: TGTGCCAGCAGCTCCATGCGCACGACTAATGAAAAACTGTTTTTT

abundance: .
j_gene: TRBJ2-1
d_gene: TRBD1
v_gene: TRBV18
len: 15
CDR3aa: CASSPGTGGDNEQFF
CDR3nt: TGTGCCAGCTCACCCGGGACAGGGGGTGACAATGAGCAGTTCTTC

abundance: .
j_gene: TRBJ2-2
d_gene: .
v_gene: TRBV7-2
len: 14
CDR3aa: CASSLDVRAGELFF
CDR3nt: TGTGCCAGCAGCTTAGATGTGAGGGCCGGGGAGCTGTTTTTT

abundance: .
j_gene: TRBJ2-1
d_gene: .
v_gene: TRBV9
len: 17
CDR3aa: CASSGVIHPDKNNEQFF
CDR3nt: TGTGCCAGCAGCGGTGTGATTCATCCGGACAAAAACAATGAGCAGTTCTTC

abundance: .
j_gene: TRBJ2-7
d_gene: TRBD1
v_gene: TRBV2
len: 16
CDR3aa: CASSLNRGTGLYEQYF
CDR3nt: TGTGCCAGCAGTCTCAACAGGGGTACGGGGTTATACGAGCAGTACTTC

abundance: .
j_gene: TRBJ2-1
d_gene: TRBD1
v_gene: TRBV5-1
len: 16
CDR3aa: CASSPRQGSSYNEQFF
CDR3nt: TGCGCCAGCAGCCCCAGACAGGGAAGCTCCTACAATGAGCAGTTCTTC

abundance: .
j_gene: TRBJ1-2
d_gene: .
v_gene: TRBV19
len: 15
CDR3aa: CASSVTGGPSYGYTF
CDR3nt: TGTGCCAGTAGTGTTACAGGCGGCCCTTCCTATGGCTACACCTTC

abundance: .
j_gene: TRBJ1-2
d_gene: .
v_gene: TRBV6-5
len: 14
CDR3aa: CASTAGLANYGYTF
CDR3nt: TGTGCCAGCACAGCGGGGTTAGCTAACTATGGCTACACCTTC

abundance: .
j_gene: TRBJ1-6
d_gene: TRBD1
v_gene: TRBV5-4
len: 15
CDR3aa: CASSLGQGVGSPLHF
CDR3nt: TGTGCCAGCAGCTTGGGACAGGGGGTTGGTTCACCCCTCCACTTT

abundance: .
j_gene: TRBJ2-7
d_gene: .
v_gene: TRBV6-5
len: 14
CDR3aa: CASSYSRGGYEQYF
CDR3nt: TGTGCCAGCAGTTACTCGAGGGGGGGCTACGAGCAGTACTTC

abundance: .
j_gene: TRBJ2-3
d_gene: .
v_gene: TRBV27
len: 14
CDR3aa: CASSLGQSTDTQYF
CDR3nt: TGTGCCAGCAGTTTGGGCCAGTCCACAGATACGCAGTATTTT